The clone carrying this T cell receptor (beta chain) was seen a single time. Antigen unknown. The CDR3 spans 16 residues. V lost 4 bases and J lost 4, with 14 bases in between. Germline V gene lookup returns CDR1 MDHEN and CDR2 SYDVKM. This sample was taken from a study of T cell clones after liver transplantation. Study summary: Subjects received no induction therapy and standard immunosuppression until randomization at 12-24 months post-transplant.

Sequencing was performed with immunoSEQ multiplex PCR; in TCRdb, only in-frame clones are kept and a portion is missing. The sample includes roughly 10,000 clones, around 80% of them seen just once. Study-level points and caveats: Graft donor-reactive T cells possibly entered the graft instead of undergoing deletion.

This specimen consisted of CD8+ T cells from blood, obtained at the 22-month timepoint. This receptor was identified in a human patient who received a liver transplant. Some T cells may be provided by the graft donor. The chain couples TRBV28 to TRBJ2-6; no clear D gene. CDR3 bases: TGTGCCAGCAGTTCCGCCCACGAGGTAGGGGCCAACGTCCTGACTTTC. It yields the protein CASSSAHEVGANVLTF.